Shown below are 3 T cell receptor beta chains from a single sample sequenced in a study of shared clonotypes between healthy human individuals. Data came from immunoSEQ multiplex PCR; TCRdb stores just in-frame clones and leaves some out. Here the sample spans some 1,900,000 clones, about 95% being singletons. Naive CD8 isolation took CD45RO-negative cells positively selected for CCR7 and excluded terminally differentiated effector memory CD45RA+ cells. Sequencing was carried out using naive CD8+ T cells sorted from blood. Receptors originate from a man between 18 and 29 years old in good health.

The chain recombines TRBV4-1 with TRBJ1-6; a weak D match, TRBD1 (6 bases). Trimming took off 1 base at V and 3 bases at J, with 10 bases between the two ends. Germline-derived CDR1 and CDR2 are MGHRA and YSYEKL. The CDR3 contains 16 residues. For the CDR3, the DNA is TGCGCCAGCAGCCAAGTTCCGGGACACTATAATTCACCCCTCCACTTT. Translating it yields CASSQVPGHYNSPLHF.

The chain carries TRBV4-1 and TRBJ2-5; D not certain. The CDR3 runs to 15 residues. Germline V lookup: CDR1 MGHRA, CDR2 YSYEKL. The V and J ends lost 3 bases and 2 bases respectively, with 13 bases between them. The CDR3 is CASSQRLLPQETQYF. CDR3 nucleotide sequence: TGCGCCAGCAGCCAGAGACTCTTACCTCAAGAGACCCAGTACTTC.

The gene calls are TRBV6-5 and TRBJ2-7; tentative D call: TRBD1 (6 bases). V dropped 0 bases and J dropped 0 bases, with 12 bases sitting between them. This CDR3 has 16 amino acids. CDR1 and CDR2 from the germline V gene are MNHEY and SVGAGI. The CDR3 sequence: CASSYSTGQNSYEQYF. CDR3 nucleotides: TGTGCCAGCAGTTACTCGACTGGACAGAACTCCTACGAGCAGTACTTC.